Sequencing of this T cell receptor (beta chain) was carried out in a study of cytomegalovirus exposure and HLA in healthy donors. Study details: An early release of data contained about 85 million unique TCRs, which came from HLA-typed donors. General observations from the study: Presence/absence results assume similar sequencing depth per donor, which may not hold. The study listed under 200 cytomegalovirus-associated TCR beta chains. Productive rates of about 87% or about 30% were seen for most TCR beta V segments in an earlier analysis.

Per germline, CDR1 SGHDT and CDR2 YYEEEE. The CDR3 is made up of 15 amino acids. Trimming pared 4 bases from V and 3 bases from J, leaving 13 bases between. This clone turned up a few times. Its target is unknown. The PCR employed 60 Vbeta primers together with 13 Jbeta primers. Clones were sequenced by immunoSEQ multiplex PCR, and TCRdb holds only the in-frame ones, with some missing. The top ten clones hold about 2.5% of a sample with approximately 170,000 clones, roughly 81% of them seen once. The sample comprised PBMCs. This receptor was obtained from a man aged 25 to 40 in good health and CMV-seropositive. The rearrangement uses TRBV5-6 and TRBJ2-2; weak D call: TRBD1 (6 bases). The CDR3 loop is CASSIGQIYTGELFF. DNA for the CDR3: TGTGCCAGCAGCATAGGACAGATCTACACCGGGGAGCTGTTTTTT. Looking up the rest from reference TRBV5-6 and TRBJ2-2 gives the full variable domain: DAGVTQSPTHLIKTRGQQVTLRCSPKSGHDTVSWYQQALGQGPQFIFQYYEEEERQRGNFPDRFSGHQFPNYSSELNVNALLLGDSALYLCASSIGQIYTGELFFGEGSRLTVL.